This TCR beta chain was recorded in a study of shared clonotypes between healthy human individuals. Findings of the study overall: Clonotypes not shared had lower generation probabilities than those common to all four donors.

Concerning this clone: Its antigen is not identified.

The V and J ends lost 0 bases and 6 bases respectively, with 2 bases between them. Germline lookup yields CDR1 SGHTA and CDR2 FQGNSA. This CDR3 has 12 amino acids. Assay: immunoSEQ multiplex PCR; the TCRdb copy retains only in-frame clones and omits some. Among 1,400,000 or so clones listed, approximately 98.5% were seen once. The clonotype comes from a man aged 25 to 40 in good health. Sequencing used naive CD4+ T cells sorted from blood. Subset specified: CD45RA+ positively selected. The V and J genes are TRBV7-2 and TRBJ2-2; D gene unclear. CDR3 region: CASSLAPGELFF. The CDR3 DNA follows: TGTGCCAGCAGCTTAGCCCCCGGGGAGCTGTTTTTT.